This TCR beta chain was sequenced during a study of OX40 agonist ivuxolimab in advanced cancers. The study's findings and limits: There were, on average, more expanded clones in CD8+ T cells than in CD4+.

Remarks on this clone: Its antigen is not known.

Sequencing used immunoSEQ multiplex PCR; TCRdb keeps in-frame clones, though not all of them. The sample lists some 98,000 clones, 90% to 95% occurring once. Germline V gene sequence: CDR1 LNHDA, CDR2 SQIVND (reference sequence). Trimming cost V 6 bases and J 5 bases, with 17 bases left between them. The CDR3 spans 15 residues. This specimen was CD4+ or CD8+ T cells sorted from blood, taken in a trial of the OX40 agonist ivuxolimab. The rearrangement joins TRBV19 to TRBJ1-5; D unresolved. The clonotype was recovered from an adult with an advanced solid tumor such as melanoma, head and neck, liver or kidney cancer. CDR3 sequence reads: CASSMNERWDQPQHF. The CDR3 nucleotides read TGTGCCAGTAGCATGAATGAACGATGGGATCAGCCCCAGCATTTT.